This entry is about one TCR beta chain. This specimen comes from a study of blood T cell repertoires in COVID-19. The repertoire was sequenced with immunoSEQ multiplex PCR; TCRdb's copy has only in-frame clones and lacks some. The sample comprises some 110,000 clones, approximately 84% of which are singletons, and less than 9% rests with the top ten. Losses at the gene ends were 0 bases for V and 0 bases for J; bases not matched to a gene: 3. Looked up from germline, CDR1 is SGDLS and CDR2 is YYNGEE. The CDR3 is made up of 16 amino acids. The V gene is TRBV9, the J gene TRBJ1-3; TRBD1 aligns across 7 bases. The TCR originated in a man aged 65 to 85 with active or convalescent COVID-19. Sequenced material: peripheral blood. CDR3 sequence (DNA): TGTGCCAGCAGCGTAGGGGGACAGTACTCTGGAAACACCATATATTTT. It yields the protein CASSVGGQYSGNTIYF.